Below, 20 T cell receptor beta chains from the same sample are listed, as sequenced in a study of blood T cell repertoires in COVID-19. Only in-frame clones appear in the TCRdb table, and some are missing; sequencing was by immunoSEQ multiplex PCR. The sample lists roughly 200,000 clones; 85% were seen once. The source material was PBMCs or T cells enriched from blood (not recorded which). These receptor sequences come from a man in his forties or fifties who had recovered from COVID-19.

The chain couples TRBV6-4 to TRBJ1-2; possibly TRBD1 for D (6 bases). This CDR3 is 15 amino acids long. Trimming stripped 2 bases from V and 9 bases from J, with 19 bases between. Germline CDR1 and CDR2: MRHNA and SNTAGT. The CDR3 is CASSDRGGDFRSYTF. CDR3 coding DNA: TGTGCCAGCAGTGACCGAGGGGGGGATTTTCGGAGCTACACCTTC.

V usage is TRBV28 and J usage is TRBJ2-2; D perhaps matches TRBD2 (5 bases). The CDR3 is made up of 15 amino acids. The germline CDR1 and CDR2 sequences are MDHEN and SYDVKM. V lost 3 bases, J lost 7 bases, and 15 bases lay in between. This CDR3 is CASSFRGRTGGELFF. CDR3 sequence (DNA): TGTGCCAGCAGTTTCCGGGGTAGAACTGGCGGGGAGCTGTTTTTT.

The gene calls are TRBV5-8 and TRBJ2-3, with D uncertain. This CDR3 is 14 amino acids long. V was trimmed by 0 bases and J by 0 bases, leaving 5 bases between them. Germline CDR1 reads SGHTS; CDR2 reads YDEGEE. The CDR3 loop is CASSLGHSTDTQYF. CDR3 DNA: TGTGCCAGCAGCTTGGGACACAGCACAGATACGCAGTATTTT.

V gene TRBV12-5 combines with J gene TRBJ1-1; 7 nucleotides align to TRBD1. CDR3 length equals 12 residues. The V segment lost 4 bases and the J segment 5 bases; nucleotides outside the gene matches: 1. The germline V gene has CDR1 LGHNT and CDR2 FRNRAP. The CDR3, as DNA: TGTGCTAGTGGTTCAGGGGGTACTGAAGCTTTCTTT. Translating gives CASGSGGTEAFF.

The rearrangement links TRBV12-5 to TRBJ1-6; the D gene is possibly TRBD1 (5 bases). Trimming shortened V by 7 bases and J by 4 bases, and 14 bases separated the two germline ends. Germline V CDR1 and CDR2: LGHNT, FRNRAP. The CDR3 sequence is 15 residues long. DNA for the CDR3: TGTGCTAGTGTCCAGGGCCGGGAGTATAATTCACCCCTCCACTTT. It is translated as CASVQGREYNSPLHF.

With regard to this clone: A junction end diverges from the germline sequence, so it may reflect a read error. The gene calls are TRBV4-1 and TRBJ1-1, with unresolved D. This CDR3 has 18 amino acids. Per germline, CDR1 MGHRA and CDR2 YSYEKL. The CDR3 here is CASSEERGLGLGNTEAFF. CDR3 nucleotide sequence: TGCGCCAGCAGCGAAGAAAGAGGGCTCGGCTTAGGGAACACTGAAGCTTTCTTT.

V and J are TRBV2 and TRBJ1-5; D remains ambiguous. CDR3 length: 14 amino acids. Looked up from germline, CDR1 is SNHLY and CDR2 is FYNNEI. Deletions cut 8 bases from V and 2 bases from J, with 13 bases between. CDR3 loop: CASAGRKGNQPQHF. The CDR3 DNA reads TGTGCCAGCGCAGGCAGGAAGGGCAATCAGCCCCAGCATTTT. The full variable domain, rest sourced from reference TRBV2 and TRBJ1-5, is EPEVTQTPSHQVTQMGQEVILRCVPISNHLYFYWYRQILGQKVEFLVSFYNNEISEKSEIFDDQFSVERPDGSNFTLKIRSTKLEDSAMYFCASAGRKGNQPQHFGDGTRLSIL.

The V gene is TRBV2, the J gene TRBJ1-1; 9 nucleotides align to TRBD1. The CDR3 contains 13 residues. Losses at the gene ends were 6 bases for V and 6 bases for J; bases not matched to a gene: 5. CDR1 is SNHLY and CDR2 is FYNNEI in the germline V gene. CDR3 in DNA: TGTGCCAGCAGGACCGGGACAGGGCCTGAAGCTTTCTTT. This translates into CASRTGTGPEAFF. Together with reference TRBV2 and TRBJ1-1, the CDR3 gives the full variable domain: EPEVTQTPSHQVTQMGQEVILRCVPISNHLYFYWYRQILGQKVEFLVSFYNNEISEKSEIFDDQFSVERPDGSNFTLKIRSTKLEDSAMYFCASRTGTGPEAFFGQGTRLTVV.

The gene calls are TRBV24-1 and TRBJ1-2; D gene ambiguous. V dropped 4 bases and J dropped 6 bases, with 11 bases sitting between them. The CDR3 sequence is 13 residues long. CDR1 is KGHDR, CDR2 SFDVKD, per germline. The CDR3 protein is CATSDGSGNGYTF. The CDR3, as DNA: TGTGCCACCAGTGACGGGTCGGGGAATGGCTACACCTTC.

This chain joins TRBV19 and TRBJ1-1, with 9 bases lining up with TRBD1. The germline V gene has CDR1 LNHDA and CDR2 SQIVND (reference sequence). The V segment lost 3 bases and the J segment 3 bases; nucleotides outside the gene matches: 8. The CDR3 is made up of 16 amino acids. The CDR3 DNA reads TGTGCCAGTAGTATGGGACAGGGAGGATGGCACACTGAAGCTTTCTTT. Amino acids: CASSMGQGGWHTEAFF.

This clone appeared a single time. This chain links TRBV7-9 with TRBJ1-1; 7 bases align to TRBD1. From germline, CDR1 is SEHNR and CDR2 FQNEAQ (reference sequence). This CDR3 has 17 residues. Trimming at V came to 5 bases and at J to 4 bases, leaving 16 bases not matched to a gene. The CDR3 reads CASSDRQGRSPVTEAFF. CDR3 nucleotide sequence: TGTGCCAGCAGCGATCGACAGGGTCGGTCCCCGGTCACTGAAGCTTTCTTT.

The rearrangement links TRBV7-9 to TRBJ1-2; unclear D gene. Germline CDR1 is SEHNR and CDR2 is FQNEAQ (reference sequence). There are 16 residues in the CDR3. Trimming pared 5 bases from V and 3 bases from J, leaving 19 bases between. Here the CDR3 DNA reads TGTGCCAGCAGCCCCACCCCGAGCGGGGAAGACTATGGCTACACCTTC. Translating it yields CASSPTPSGEDYGYTF.

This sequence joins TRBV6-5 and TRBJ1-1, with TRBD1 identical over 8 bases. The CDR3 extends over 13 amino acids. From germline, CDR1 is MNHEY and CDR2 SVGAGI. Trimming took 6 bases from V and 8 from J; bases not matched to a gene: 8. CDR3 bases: TGTGCCAGCAGCGGTACTAGGACAGGGGAAGCTTTCTTT. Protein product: CASSGTRTGEAFF.

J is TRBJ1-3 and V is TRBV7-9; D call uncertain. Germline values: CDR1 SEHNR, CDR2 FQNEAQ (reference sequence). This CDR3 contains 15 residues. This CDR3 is CATGGQLASGNTIYF. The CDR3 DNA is TGTGCTACCGGCGGGCAGCTAGCCTCTGGAAACACCATATATTTT.

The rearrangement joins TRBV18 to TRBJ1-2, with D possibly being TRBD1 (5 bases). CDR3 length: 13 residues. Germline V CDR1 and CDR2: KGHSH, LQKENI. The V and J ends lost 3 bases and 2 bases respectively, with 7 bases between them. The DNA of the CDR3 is TGTGCCAGCTCACCGGACAAGAACTATGGCTACACCTTC. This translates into CASSPDKNYGYTF.

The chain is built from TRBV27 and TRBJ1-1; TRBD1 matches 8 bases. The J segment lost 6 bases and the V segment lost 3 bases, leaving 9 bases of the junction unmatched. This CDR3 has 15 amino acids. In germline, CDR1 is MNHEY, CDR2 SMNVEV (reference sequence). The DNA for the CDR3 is TGTGCCAGCAGTTTTAAGGGCCAGGGGGCACCTGAAGCTTTCTTT. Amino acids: CASSFKGQGAPEAFF.

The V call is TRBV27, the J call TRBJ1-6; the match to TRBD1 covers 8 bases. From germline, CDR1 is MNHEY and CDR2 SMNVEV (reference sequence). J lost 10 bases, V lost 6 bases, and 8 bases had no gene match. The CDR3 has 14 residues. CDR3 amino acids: CASRKDRAYSPLHF. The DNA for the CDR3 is TGTGCCAGCAGGAAGGACAGGGCTTACTCACCCCTCCACTTT.

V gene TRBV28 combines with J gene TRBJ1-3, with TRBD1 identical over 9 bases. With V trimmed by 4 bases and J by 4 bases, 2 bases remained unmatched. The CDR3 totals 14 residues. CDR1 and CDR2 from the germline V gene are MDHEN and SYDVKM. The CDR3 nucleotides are TGTGCCAGCAGTTACAGGGGGCCGGGAAACACCATATATTTT. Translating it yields CASSYRGPGNTIYF.

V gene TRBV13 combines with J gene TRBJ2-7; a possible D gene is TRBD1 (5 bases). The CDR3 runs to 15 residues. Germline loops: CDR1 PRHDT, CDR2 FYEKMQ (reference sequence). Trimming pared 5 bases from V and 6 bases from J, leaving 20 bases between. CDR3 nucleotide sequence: TGTGCCAGCAGCCAGGGCAATAGCAGAATATCCGAGCAGTACTTC. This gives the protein CASSQGNSRISEQYF.

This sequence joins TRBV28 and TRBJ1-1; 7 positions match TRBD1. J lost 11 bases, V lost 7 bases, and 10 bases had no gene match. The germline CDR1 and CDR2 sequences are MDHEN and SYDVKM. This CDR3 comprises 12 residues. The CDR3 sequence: CASTYVGTEAFF. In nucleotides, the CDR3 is TGTGCCAGCACCTATGTGGGGACAGAGGCTTTCTTT.